This record looks at one TCR beta chain sequence and its context. As yet, its antigen is unknown. This sample was included in a study of cytomegalovirus exposure and HLA in healthy donors. Study-wide results and caveats: Overall, approximately 180 TCR beta chains were annotated as cytomegalovirus-associated. With later analysis, a missense DCLRE1C variant became linked to TCR beta V- and J-gene trimming. A prior analysis recorded that most TCR beta V segments were productive about 90% or about 30% of the time. Analysis was performed later, and it showed HLA-associated TCR beta chains to be more clonally expanded than equally common others.

The PCR contained 60 Vbeta and 13 Jbeta primers. The assay was immunoSEQ multiplex PCR, and TCRdb's table has in-frame clones only and misses some. The profile shows more than 200,000 clones, over 60% of them singletons. Trimming took 3 bases from V and 8 from J; bases not matched to a gene: 2. The CDR3 has 12 residues. Per the germline V gene, CDR1 is MDHEN and CDR2 is SYDVKM. The specimen sequenced was PBMCs. The V and J genes are TRBV28 and TRBJ1-2; 8 bases are a match to TRBD1. The source is a male donor in good health and CMV-seronegative. In DNA form, the CDR3 reads TGTGCCAGCAGTTTGGGGACAGGAGGCTACACCTTC. This sequence encodes CASSLGTGGYTF.